This T cell receptor (beta chain) was captured by sequencing in a study of regulatory T cells in long-lasting Graves disease (dated by TCRdb to the early 2020s). About the investigation overall: Antithyroid drugs had been taken for less than 3 months by newly diagnosed Graves' disease patients. Persistent Graves' disease patients were compared with newly diagnosed Graves' disease patients by peripheral blood TCR sequencing and RNA sequencing. The study was conducted in China and was registered as a clinical trial. A total of around 35 samples underwent TCR sequencing: about 13 from persistent and about 20 from newly diagnosed Graves' disease patients.

This clonotype appeared many times. Its antigen is unknown. No base quality values were provided; no much bigger clone lies one nucleotide off. The sample's time point label, in plain terms: newly diagnosed GD, antithyroid drugs for less than 3 months. For both TCR sequencing and RNA sequencing, RNA was extracted from PBMCs in TRIzol. The diagnosis of Graves' disease was made according to American Thyroid Association guidelines. Patients were recruited from an endocrinology department in Xi'an, China. Each patient gave about 9.1 milliliters of peripheral blood, collected in an EDTA anticoagulant tube. Ficoll Paque Plus density gradient separation was used to isolate PBMCs, and no further T cell sorting was done. An Agilent 2100 Bioanalyzer and agarose gel were used to assess RNA quality, and a NanoDrop 2000 was used to measure RNA concentration. The protocol used for the library was multiplex PCR. Instrument on record: Illumina HiSeq 4000. iRepertoire HTBI primers and Arm-PCR amplification of CDR3 regions were used to construct TCR beta libraries. Gel purification was performed on PCR products prior to sequencing. As for how the authors treated the data: Gene usage analysis of CDR3 amino acid clonotypes relied on the roughly 58 TRBV and fewer than 15 TRBJ segments identified across samples. COPE and FqMerger were used to merge the filtered high-quality paired reads into contigs. BLAST was used to align contigs to IMGT TRBV, TRBD and TRBJ reference genes, with CDR3 defined following IMGT. Any clonotype with a frequency above 0.1% was counted as a highly expanded clone. Repertoire diversity was measured by Shannon entropy, and V-J evenness by the Gini coefficient. A clonotype found in more than one individual was treated as public. Starting from the raw public reads, TCRdb applied fastp trimming at Q25, assembled clones with MiXCR and retained in-frame beta chains. Each entry merges the rows of one CDR3 protein and shows their most common DNA and genes. These V and J calls derive from TCRdb rather than the authors' analysis. The sample table shows roughly 500,000 distinct CDR3 sequences, and 9.5% to 15% are seen once. 8% to 10% of the sample is taken by the ten largest.

The germline ends are 6 bases apart after V is trimmed by 0 bases and J by 3 bases. CDR3 length: 14 amino acids, cysteine to phenylalanine. Of the read, only the CDR3 DNA is kept; its 42 bases are in frame from base 1. CDR1 and CDR2, looked up from the germline V gene (reference sequence), are LGHDT and YNNKEL. Beyond this particular receptor, the publication reports: Only the TCR beta chain was sequenced and analyzed. Persistent disease showed preferential use of TRBV28, TRBJ1-2 and TRBJ2-5, whereas newly diagnosed disease favored TRBV20-1 and TRBJ2-1. The authors acknowledged the small sample size as a limitation that may reduce accuracy. More public clonotypes were shared among persistent patients (roughly 2,700) than among newly diagnosed patients (approximately 1,000). Because the primary lesion, thyroid tissue, could not be accessed, the study looked at peripheral blood alone. Persistent Graves' disease patients showed lower TCR Shannon entropy and fewer highly expanded clones than newly diagnosed patients, suggesting clonal expansion.

The same data also went into a second study, on T cells in Graves' hyperthyroidism and ophthalmopathy. The second source states: Stable Graves' hyperthyroidism was defined as the absence of progression to ophthalmopathy over 18 months of follow-up. Hyperthyroidism patients were newly diagnosed, with disease duration under 2 months, and aged 18 to 65 years. Patients with uncontrolled infections, other autoimmune diseases, pregnancy or lactation were excluded. Diagnoses were based on clinical symptoms, serum thyroxine and TRAb, thyroid ultrasound and orbital computed tomography. The TCR CDR3 was subjected to a first round of RT-PCR using the HTBI primer set and the Qiagen OneStep RT-PCR kit. Most expanded thyroid clonotypes (frequency above 0.001) were also found in blood, which suggests that blood repertoires may mirror thyroid immune responses. In cross-validation, a model built on a 13 V-J signature told ophthalmopathy apart from stable hyperthyroidism with 85% to 90% sensitivity and approximately 81% specificity, and in testing the same model reached 80%/75%. In validation, the model predicted progression to ophthalmopathy a median of about 6.5 months before onset, with roughly 68% sensitivity and 72.22% specificity. TCR V-J signatures able to tell the groups apart were searched for in a discovery cohort of 90 to 100 patients, of whom roughly 42 had Graves' ophthalmopathy and around 58 had stable Graves' hyperthyroidism. Prospective prediction of ophthalmopathy was tested in an independent validation cohort of about 19 hyperthyroidism patients and 17 patients who later progressed to ophthalmopathy. The 75 to 100 discovery patients were randomly split 7:3 into training and test sets. In addition, the study compared T-cell repertoires in thyroid tissue and in blood from roughly six Graves' hyperthyroidism patients. Following sampling, methimazole starting at 30 mg daily was given to hyperthyroidism patients, and high-dose intravenous methylprednisolone was given to ophthalmopathy patients. Libraries were constructed in a second round of multiplex PCR, after which size selection and purification were performed. The libraries were sequenced on an Illumina HiSeq2000 using paired-end 100 bp reads. Raw data were processed with SOAPnuke, discarding reads with adapters, uncalled bases, mean Phred below 15, or no exact constant-primer or identifier match. COPE v1.2.5 was used to merge the high-quality paired reads, and each unique nucleotide sequence was defined as a clonotype. Clonotypes were aligned to IMGT TRBV, TRBD and TRBJ reference segments using MiTCR v1.1. Analysis was restricted to V-J combinations with a frequency above 0.0001, which covered roughly 99% of repertoires. The TCS score was defined as F50 (clonal expansion) divided by E x V (chaos), with BLOSUM62-based TCRdist calculated between CDR3 peptides within each V-J. Welch's t-statistics and random forest reduced several hundred V-J features to fewer than 15, which were used in a naive Bayes classifier (R e1071). No statistical method was used to set the sample size in advance, and investigators knew the group allocation. TCR Vbeta CDR3 sequencing of some 140 peripheral blood samples (under 45 ophthalmopathy, some 75 hyperthyroidism and some 17 progressor patients) is reported in the paper.

The rearranged chain carries TRBV3-1 and TRBJ1-5; no confident D gene assignment can be made. The TCR sequence derives from a woman aged 25-40 years with Graves disease. Donor details come from another sample of the same person, matched by shared clones. Sequenced material: peripheral blood mononuclear cells (PBMCs), taken at new diagnosis, from a patient treated with antithyroid drugs. The encoded CDR3 is CASSQDSFNQPQHF. The bases read TGTGCCAGCAGCCAAGATTCATTCAATCAGCCCCAGCATTTT. Where the CDR3 stops, the reference TRBV3-1 and TRBJ1-5 genes take over; the full variable domain is DTAVSQTPKYLVTQMGNDKSIKCEQNLGHDTMYWYKQDSKKFLKIMFSYNNKELIINETVPNRFSPKSPDKAHLNLHINSLELGDSAVYFCASSQDSFNQPQHFGDGTRLSIL.